This T cell receptor (beta chain) was profiled in a study of shared T cell receptors in the human thymus. The method was immunoSEQ multiplex PCR; TCRdb's version includes in-frame clones alone and lacks a portion of them. The table includes approximately 660,000 clones, roughly 88% detected once. CDR1 and CDR2 (germline): SGDLS, YYNGEE. This CDR3 region has 15 residues. Trimming took off 2 bases at V and 4 bases at J, with 15 bases between the two ends. These records were also assigned to another study, of human thymus T cells. That study adds: Thymic and blood repertoires appeared to show biased V and J gene usage. There were highly overlapping thymic repertoires among unrelated individuals, as related research reported.

The chain employs TRBV9 and TRBJ1-1, with a tentative D call TRBD1 (6 bases). Sequenced input: thymocytes. This receptor was obtained from a boy younger than two with a congenital heart defect. CDR3 loop: CASSVSTGRGTEAFF. The CDR3 DNA follows: TGTGCCAGCAGCGTGTCGACAGGCCGGGGCACTGAAGCTTTCTTT.